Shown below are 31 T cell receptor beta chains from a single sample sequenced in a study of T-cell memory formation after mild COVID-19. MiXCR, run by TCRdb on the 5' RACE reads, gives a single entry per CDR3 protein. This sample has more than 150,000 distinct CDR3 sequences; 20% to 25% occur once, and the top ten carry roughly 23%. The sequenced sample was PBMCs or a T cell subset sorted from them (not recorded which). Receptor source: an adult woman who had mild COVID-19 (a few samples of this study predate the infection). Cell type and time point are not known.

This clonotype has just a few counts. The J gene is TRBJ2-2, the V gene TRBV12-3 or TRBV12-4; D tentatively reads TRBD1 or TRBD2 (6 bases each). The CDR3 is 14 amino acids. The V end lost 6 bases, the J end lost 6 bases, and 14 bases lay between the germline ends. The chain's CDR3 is CASSPPGAAGELFF. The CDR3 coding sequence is TGTGCCAGCAGCCCCCCGGGGGCGGCCGGGGAGCTGTTTTTT.

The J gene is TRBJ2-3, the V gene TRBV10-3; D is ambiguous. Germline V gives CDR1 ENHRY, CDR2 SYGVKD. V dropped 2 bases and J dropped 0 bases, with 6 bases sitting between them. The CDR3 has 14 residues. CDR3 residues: CAISEGVSTDTQYF. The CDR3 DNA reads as TGTGCCATCAGTGAGGGAGTTAGCACAGATACGCAGTATTTT.

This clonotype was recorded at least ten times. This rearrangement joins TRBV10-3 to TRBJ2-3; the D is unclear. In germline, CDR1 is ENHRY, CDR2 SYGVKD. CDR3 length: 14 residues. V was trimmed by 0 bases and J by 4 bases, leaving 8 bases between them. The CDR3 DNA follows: TGTGCCATCAGTGAGTCCAAACTATCAGATACGCAGTATTTT. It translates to CAISESKLSDTQYF.

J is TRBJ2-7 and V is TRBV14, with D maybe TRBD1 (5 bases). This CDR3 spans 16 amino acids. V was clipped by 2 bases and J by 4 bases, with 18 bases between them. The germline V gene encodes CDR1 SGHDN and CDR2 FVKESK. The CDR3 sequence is CASSQIAQGKWYEQYF. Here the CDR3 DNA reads TGTGCCAGCAGCCAAATTGCTCAGGGAAAATGGTACGAGCAGTACTTC.

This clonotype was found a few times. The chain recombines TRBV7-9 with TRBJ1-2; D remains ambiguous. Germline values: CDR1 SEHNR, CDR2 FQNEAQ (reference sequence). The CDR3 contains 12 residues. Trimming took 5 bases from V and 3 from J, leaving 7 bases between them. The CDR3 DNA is TGTGCCAGCAGCCCACGGGACTATGGCTACACCTTC. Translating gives CASSPRDYGYTF.

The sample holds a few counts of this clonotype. CDR3 nucleotide sequence: TGTGCCAGCAGTAAGACGGAGTTAGCGGGAGAAGATACGCAGTATTTT. This translates into CASSKTELAGEDTQYF. The rearrangement links TRBV12-3 or TRBV12-4 to TRBJ2-3; 9 positions agree with TRBD2. There are 16 residues in the CDR3. With V trimmed by 5 bases and J by 5 bases, 11 bases remained unmatched.

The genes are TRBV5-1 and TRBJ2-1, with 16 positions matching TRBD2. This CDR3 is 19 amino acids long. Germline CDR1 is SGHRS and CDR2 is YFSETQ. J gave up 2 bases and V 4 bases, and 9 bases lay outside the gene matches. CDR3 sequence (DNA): TGCGCCAGCAGCCCCGAAGGGGGACTAGCGGGGGGGCCCTACAATGAGCAGTTCTTC. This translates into CASSPEGGLAGGPYNEQFF.

In nucleotides, the CDR3 is TGTGCGCTCCGCCCACAGGGGGCTCACCAAGAGACCCAGTACTTC. This gives the protein CALRPQGAHQETQYF. The rearrangement joins TRBV7-8 to TRBJ2-5; the match to TRBD1 covers 9 bases. The CDR3 has 15 amino acids. Looked up from germline, CDR1 is SGHVS and CDR2 is FQNEAQ.

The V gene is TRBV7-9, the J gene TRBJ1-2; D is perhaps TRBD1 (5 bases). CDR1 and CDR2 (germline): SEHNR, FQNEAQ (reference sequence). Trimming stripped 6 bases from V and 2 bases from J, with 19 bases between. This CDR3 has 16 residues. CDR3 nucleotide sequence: TGTGCCAGCAGAGGACACGACACTTCACGGAACTATGGCTACACCTTC. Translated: CASRGHDTSRNYGYTF.

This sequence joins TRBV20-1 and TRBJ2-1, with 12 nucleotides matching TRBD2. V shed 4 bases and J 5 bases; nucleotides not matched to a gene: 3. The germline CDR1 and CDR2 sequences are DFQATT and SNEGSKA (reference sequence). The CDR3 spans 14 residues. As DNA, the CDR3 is TGCAGTGCTAAAGGACTAGCGGGGCACAATGAGCAGTTCTTC. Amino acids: CSAKGLAGHNEQFF.

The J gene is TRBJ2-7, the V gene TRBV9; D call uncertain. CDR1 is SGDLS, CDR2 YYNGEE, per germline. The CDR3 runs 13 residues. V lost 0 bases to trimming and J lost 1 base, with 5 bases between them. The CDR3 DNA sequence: TGTGCCAGCAGCGTAGATATTTCCTACGAGCAGTACTTC. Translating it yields CASSVDISYEQYF.

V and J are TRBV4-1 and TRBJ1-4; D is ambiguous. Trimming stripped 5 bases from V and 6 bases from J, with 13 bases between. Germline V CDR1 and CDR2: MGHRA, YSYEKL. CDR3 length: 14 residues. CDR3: CASSAALGDEKLFF. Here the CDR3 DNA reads TGCGCCAGCAGCGCCGCCCTCGGGGATGAAAAACTGTTTTTT.

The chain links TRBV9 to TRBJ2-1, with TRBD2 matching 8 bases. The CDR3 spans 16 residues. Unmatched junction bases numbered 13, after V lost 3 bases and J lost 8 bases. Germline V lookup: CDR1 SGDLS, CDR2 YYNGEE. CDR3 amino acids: CASSGLGGEYNDEQFF. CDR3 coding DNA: TGTGCCAGCAGCGGCCTCGGGGGGGAGTACAATGATGAGCAGTTCTTC. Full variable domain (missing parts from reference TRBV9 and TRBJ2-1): DSGVTQTPKHLITATGQRVTLRCSPRSGDLSVYWYQQSLDQGLQFLIQYYNGEERAKGNILERFSAQQFPDLHSELNLSSLELGDSALYFCASSGLGGEYNDEQFFGPGTRLTVL.

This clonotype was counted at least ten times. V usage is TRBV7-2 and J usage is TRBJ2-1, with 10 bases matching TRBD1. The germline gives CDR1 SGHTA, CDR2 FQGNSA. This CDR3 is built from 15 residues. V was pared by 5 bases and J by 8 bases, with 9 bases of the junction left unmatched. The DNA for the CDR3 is TGTGCCAGCAGCCCAGCCGGACAGGGGGTCTATGAGCAGTTCTTC. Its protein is CASSPAGQGVYEQFF.

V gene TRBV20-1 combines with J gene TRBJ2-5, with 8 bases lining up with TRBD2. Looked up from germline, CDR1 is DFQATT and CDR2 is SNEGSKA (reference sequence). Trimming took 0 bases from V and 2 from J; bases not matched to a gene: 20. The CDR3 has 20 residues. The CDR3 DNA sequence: TGCAGTGCTAGAGATTACGCCGGGACTAGAACGTTAGGGACTCAAGAGACCCAGTACTTC. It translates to CSARDYAGTRTLGTQETQYF.

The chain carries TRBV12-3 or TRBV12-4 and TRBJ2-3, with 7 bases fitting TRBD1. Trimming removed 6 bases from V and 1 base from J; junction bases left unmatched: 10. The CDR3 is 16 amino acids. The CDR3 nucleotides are TGTGCCAGCAGACAACCCCAGGGGGTGGGCACAGATACGCAGTATTTT. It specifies CASRQPQGVGTDTQYF.

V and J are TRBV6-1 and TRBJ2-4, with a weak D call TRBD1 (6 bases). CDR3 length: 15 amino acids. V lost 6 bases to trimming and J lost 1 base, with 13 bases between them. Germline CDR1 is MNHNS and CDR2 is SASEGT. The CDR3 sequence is CASSRGEVAKNIQYF. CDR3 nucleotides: TGTGCCAGCAGCAGGGGAGAGGTGGCCAAAAACATTCAGTACTTC.

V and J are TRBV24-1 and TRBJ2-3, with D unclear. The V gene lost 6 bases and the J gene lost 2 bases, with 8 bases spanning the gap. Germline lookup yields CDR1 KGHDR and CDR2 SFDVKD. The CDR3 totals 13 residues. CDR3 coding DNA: TGTGCCACCAGTTTATCGACCACAGATACGCAGTATTTT. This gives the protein CATSLSTTDTQYF.

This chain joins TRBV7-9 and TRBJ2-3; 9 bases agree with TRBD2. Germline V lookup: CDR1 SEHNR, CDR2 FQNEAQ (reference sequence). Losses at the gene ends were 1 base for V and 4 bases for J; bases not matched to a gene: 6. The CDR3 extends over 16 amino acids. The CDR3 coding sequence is TGTGCCAGCAGCTTAGTTCTAGCGGGGTACGCAGATACGCAGTATTTT. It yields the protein CASSLVLAGYADTQYF.

Here the CDR3 reads CASSQLRTGMNTEAFF. CDR3 coding DNA: TGCGCCAGCAGCCAATTAAGGACGGGGATGAACACTGAAGCTTTCTTT. This chain uses TRBV4-3 with TRBJ1-1; the D is unclear. The germline gives CDR1 LGHNA, CDR2 YSLEER. V was clipped by 2 bases and J by 0 bases, with 13 bases between them. The CDR3 covers 16 residues.

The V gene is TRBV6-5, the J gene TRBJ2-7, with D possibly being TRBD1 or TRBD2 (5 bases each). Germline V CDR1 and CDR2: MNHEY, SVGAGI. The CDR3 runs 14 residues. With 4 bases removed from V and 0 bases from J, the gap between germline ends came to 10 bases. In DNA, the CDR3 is TGTGCCAGCAGTTTGGGACGGGTCTCCTACGAGCAGTACTTC. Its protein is CASSLGRVSYEQYF.

In DNA, the CDR3 is TGTGCCAGCAGCTCTCTCGGTCCTACCGCGGCCTACGAGCAGTACTTC. Residues: CASSSLGPTAAYEQYF. This sequence joins TRBV7-3 and TRBJ2-7; D remains unclear. Trimming removed 4 bases at V and 2 bases at J, with 18 bases between. This CDR3 is built from 16 residues. The germline CDR1 and CDR2 sequences are SGHTA and FQGTGA.

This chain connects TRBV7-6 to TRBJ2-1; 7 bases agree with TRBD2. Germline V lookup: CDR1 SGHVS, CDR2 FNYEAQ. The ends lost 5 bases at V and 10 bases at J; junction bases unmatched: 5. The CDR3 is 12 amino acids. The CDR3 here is CASSRPGGEQFF. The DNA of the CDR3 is TGTGCCAGCAGCCGACCCGGGGGGGAGCAGTTCTTC.

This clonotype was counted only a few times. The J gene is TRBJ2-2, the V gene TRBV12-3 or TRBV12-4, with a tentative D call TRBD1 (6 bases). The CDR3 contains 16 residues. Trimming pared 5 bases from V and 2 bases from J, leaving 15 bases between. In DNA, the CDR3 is TGTGCCAGCAGTCCCCTCGGACAGATAAACACCGGGGAGCTGTTTTTT. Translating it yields CASSPLGQINTGELFF.

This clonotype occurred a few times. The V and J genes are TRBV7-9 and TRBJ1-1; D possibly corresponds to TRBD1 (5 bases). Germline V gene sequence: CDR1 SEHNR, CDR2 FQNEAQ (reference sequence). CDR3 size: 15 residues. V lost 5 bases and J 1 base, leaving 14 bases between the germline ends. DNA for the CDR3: TGTGCCAGCAGCGCACCGGGACGAACGAACACTGAAGCTTTCTTT. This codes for CASSAPGRTNTEAFF.

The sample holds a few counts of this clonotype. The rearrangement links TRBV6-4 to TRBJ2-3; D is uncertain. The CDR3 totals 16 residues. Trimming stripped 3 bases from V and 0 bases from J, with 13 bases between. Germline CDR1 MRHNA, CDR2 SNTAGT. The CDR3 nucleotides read TGTGCCAGCAGTGAAGAGATTGGGGATAGCACAGATACGCAGTATTTT. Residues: CASSEEIGDSTDTQYF.

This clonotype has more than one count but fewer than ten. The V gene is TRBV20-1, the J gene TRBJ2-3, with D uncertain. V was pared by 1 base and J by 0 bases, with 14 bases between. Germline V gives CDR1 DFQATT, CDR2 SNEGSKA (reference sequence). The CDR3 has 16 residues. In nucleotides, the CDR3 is TGCAGTGCTAGAGCTGACCCCCTGGACAGCACAGATACGCAGTATTTT. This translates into CSARADPLDSTDTQYF.

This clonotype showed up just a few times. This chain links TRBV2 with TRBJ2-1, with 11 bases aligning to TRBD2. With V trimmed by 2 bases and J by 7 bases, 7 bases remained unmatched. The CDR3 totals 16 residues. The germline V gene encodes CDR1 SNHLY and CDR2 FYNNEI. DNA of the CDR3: TGTGCCAGCAGTGAACGTCTAGCGGGAGGAGGGAATGAGCAGTTCTTC. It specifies CASSERLAGGGNEQFF.

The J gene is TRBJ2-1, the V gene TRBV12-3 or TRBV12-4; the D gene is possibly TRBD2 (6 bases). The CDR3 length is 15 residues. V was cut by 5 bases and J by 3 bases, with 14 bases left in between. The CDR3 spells CASSLAGSLYNEQFF. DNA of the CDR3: TGTGCCAGCAGTCTCGCCGGGAGCCTCTACAATGAGCAGTTCTTC.

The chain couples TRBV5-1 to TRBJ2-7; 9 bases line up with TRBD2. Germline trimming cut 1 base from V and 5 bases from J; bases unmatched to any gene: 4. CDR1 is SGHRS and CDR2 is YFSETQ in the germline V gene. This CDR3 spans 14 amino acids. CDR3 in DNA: TGCGCCAGCAGCTTGCGCCAGCGGGAGGACGAGCAGTACTTC. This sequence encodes CASSLRQREDEQYF.

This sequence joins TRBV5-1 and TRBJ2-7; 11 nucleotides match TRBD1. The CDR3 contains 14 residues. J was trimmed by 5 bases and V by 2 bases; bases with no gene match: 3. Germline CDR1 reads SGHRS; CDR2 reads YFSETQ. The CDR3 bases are TGCGCCAGCAGCTTCGGACAGGGGGCGAACGAGCAGTACTTC. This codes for CASSFGQGANEQYF.